A selection of T cell receptor beta chains follows, all from one sample in a study of CD8 T cells in Susac syndrome. TCRdb re-derived calls from the immunoSEQ multiplex PCR reads in MiXCR, one entry per CDR3 protein. The data hold approximately 80,000 distinct CDR3 sequences, with approximately 93% observed a single time. Input material: CD8+ T cells from PBMCs. The receptor source for this set is a human donor with Susac syndrome. Both conserved end residues are part of each CDR3. The D gene is left open where the match is weak. Rows may omit the clone size; those that give it use once, few, many or a size class.

size: .
V: TRBV27
D: TRBD2
J: TRBJ2-2
DNA: TGTGCCAGCAGTGGGACTAGCTGGTCCGGGGAGCTGTTTTTT
CDR3: CASSGTSWSGELFF

size: .
V: TRBV14
D: .
J: TRBJ2-5
DNA: TGTGCCAGCAGCCACGACACGCAAGAGACCCAGTACTTC
CDR3: CASSHDTQETQYF

size: .
V: TRBV24-1
D: .
J: TRBJ1-5
DNA: TGTGCCACCGTCCCCTTGGAGCAGAATCAGCCCCAGCATTTT
CDR3: CATVPLEQNQPQHF

size: .
V: TRBV7-9
D: .
J: TRBJ2-5
DNA: TGTGCCAGCAGCTCCCCGGACATGAGGGAGACCCAGTACTTC
CDR3: CASSSPDMRETQYF

size: .
V: TRBV6-6
D: .
J: TRBJ2-5
DNA: TGTGCCAGCAGTTACTCGAACCCGCAAGAGACCCAGTACTTC
CDR3: CASSYSNPQETQYF

size: .
V: TRBV7-9
D: .
J: TRBJ2-2
DNA: TGTGCCAGCAGCCCTCCCCGAGACCGGGAGCTGTTTTTT
CDR3: CASSPPRDRELFF

size: .
V: TRBV5-4
D: .
J: TRBJ2-1
DNA: TGTGCCAGCAGTGCCCGGGGCATCAATGAGCAGTTCTTC
CDR3: CASSARGINEQFF

size: .
V: TRBV11-2
D: .
J: TRBJ1-2
DNA: TGTGCCAGCAGCTTTACTGGTGATGGCTACACCTTC
CDR3: CASSFTGDGYTF

size: .
V: TRBV18
D: TRBD1
J: TRBJ1-4
DNA: TGTGCCAGCTCACCCCGGGACAGGGGATTAAGAACTAATGAAAAACTGTTTTTT
CDR3: CASSPRDRGLRTNEKLFF

size: .
V: TRBV6-5
D: TRBD1
J: TRBJ1-2
DNA: TGTGCCAGCAGATACTGGGGACAAGGGGGCCGGAACTATGGCTACACCTTC
CDR3: CASRYWGQGGRNYGYTF

size: .
V: TRBV3-1
D: .
J: TRBJ1-6
DNA: TGTGCCAGCAGCCAAGCCCGCAGGTTCAATTCACCCCTCCACTTT
CDR3: CASSQARRFNSPLHF

size: few
V: TRBV27
D: .
J: TRBJ2-1
DNA: TGTGCCACCTCCTACAGCTCCTACAATGAGCAGTTCTTC
CDR3: CATSYSSYNEQFF

size: once
V: TRBV7-9
D: TRBD1
J: TRBJ2-1
DNA: TGTGCCAGCAGCTTAGTAATCAGGGGGAATGAGCAGTTCTTC
CDR3: CASSLVIRGNEQFF

size: .
V: TRBV14
D: .
J: TRBJ1-2
DNA: TGTGCCAGCAGCCAGGGTCACTATGGCTACACCTTC
CDR3: CASSQGHYGYTF

size: .
V: TRBV27
D: .
J: TRBJ1-2
DNA: TGTGCCAGCAGTATGGACAGTAACTATGGCTACACCTTC
CDR3: CASSMDSNYGYTF

size: .
V: TRBV30
D: .
J: TRBJ1-6
DNA: TGTGCCTGGAGTGGAGTCCCAAGATCACCCCTCCACTTT
CDR3: CAWSGVPRSPLHF

size: .
V: TRBV4-3
D: TRBD1
J: TRBJ2-1
DNA: TGCGCCAGCAGCCAGGGAGCTCCAGGGGGCAATGAGCAGTTCTTC
CDR3: CASSQGAPGGNEQFF

size: .
V: TRBV7-7
D: TRBD1
J: TRBJ2-3
DNA: TGTGCCAGCAGCTTAGCGGACAGGGGAGAAGATACGCAGTATTTT
CDR3: CASSLADRGEDTQYF

size: .
V: TRBV7-3
D: TRBD1
J: TRBJ2-1
DNA: TGTGCCAGCAGCTTAAGTGGGGACAGGGGTTTACAGTTCTTC
CDR3: CASSLSGDRGLQFF

size: .
V: TRBV18
D: .
J: TRBJ1-1
DNA: TGTGCCAGCTCGGACCAGGGAAAGGTACACACTGAAGCTTTCTTT
CDR3: CASSDQGKVHTEAFF

size: .
V: TRBV27
D: .
J: TRBJ2-2
DNA: TGTGCCAGCAGTTTATCGCCCACCGGGGAGCTGTTTTTT
CDR3: CASSLSPTGELFF

size: .
V: TRBV14
D: .
J: TRBJ1-2
DNA: TGTGCCAGCGACGGGTCCCGCGAGATTCATGGCTACACCTTC
CDR3: CASDGSREIHGYTF

size: .
V: TRBV5-1
D: .
J: TRBJ1-1
DNA: TGCGCCAGCAGCCCGGGGAAGAACACTGAAGCTTTCTTT
CDR3: CASSPGKNTEAFF

size: .
V: TRBV6-6
D: .
J: TRBJ2-5
DNA: TGTGCCAGCCTAGTAGGAGAGACCCAGTACTTC
CDR3: CASLVGETQYF

size: .
V: TRBV5-1
D: TRBD1
J: TRBJ2-7
DNA: TGCGCCAGCAGCCCGAACAGGGGTCCCTACGAGCAGTACTTC
CDR3: CASSPNRGPYEQYF

size: .
V: TRBV2
D: .
J: TRBJ2-1
DNA: TGTGCCAGCAGTGCTCAGTTGGTGACGGAAAATGAGCAGTTCTTC
CDR3: CASSAQLVTENEQFF

size: .
V: TRBV6-6
D: TRBD1
J: TRBJ2-7
DNA: TGTGCCAGCAGCCTCCGGGACAGGTTTGTGAACGAGCAGTACTTC
CDR3: CASSLRDRFVNEQYF

size: .
V: TRBV5-6
D: .
J: TRBJ2-1
DNA: TGTGCCAGCAGCTTGACAGCCTCCTACAATGAGCAGTTCTTC
CDR3: CASSLTASYNEQFF

size: .
V: TRBV20-1
D: .
J: TRBJ2-7
DNA: TGCAGTGCTAGTGCAGGAAGAATCTCCTACGAGCAGTACTTC
CDR3: CSASAGRISYEQYF

size: .
V: TRBV5-6
D: .
J: TRBJ2-1
DNA: TGTGCCAGCAGCTTGGGCAGGGGGGGCAAGTTCTTC
CDR3: CASSLGRGGKFF

size: .
V: TRBV11-2
D: .
J: TRBJ2-7
DNA: TGTGCCAGCAGCTTCACAGGCTCCTACGAGCAGTACTTC
CDR3: CASSFTGSYEQYF

size: .
V: TRBV7-8
D: TRBD1
J: TRBJ2-5
DNA: TGTGCCAGCAGCTTGGGACAGGAGAAGACCCAGTACTTC
CDR3: CASSLGQEKTQYF

size: .
V: TRBV5-1
D: .
J: TRBJ2-7
DNA: TGCGCCAGCAGCTTGGCAGGGAGTTTGGCCTCCTACGAGCAGTACTTC
CDR3: CASSLAGSLASYEQYF

size: .
V: TRBV28
D: TRBD2
J: TRBJ2-3
DNA: TGTGCCAGCAGCCCCCTTAGGCTAGCGGGGGCCACAGATACGCAGTATTTT
CDR3: CASSPLRLAGATDTQYF

size: .
V: TRBV25-1
D: .
J: TRBJ1-1
DNA: TGTGCCAGCAGCCTAGGGGGGGACCTGGAGGCTTTCTTT
CDR3: CASSLGGDLEAFF

size: once
V: TRBV7-9
D: .
J: TRBJ1-1
DNA: TGTGCCAGCAGCGGGGGTCCGGGCACTGAAGCTTTCTTT
CDR3: CASSGGPGTEAFF

size: .
V: TRBV9
D: .
J: TRBJ2-7
DNA: TGTGCCAGCAGCCCAGTGGCAGGGCTCGAGCAGTACTTC
CDR3: CASSPVAGLEQYF

size: .
V: TRBV20-1
D: .
J: TRBJ1-1
DNA: TGCAGTGCTAGAAGATCTGACGGCCATGAAGCTTTCTTT
CDR3: CSARRSDGHEAFF

size: .
V: TRBV5-6
D: .
J: TRBJ2-5
DNA: TGTGCCAGCAGCTTGGAGACCCAAATAGAGACCCAGTACTTC
CDR3: CASSLETQIETQYF

size: .
V: TRBV5-1
D: TRBD1
J: TRBJ2-7
DNA: TGCGCCAGCAGCTTGAACAGGGGGTACGAGCAGTACTTC
CDR3: CASSLNRGYEQYF

size: .
V: TRBV6-5
D: .
J: TRBJ2-2
DNA: TGTGCCAGCAGGCTCAACGGATGGGGCACCGGGGAGCTGTTTTTT
CDR3: CASRLNGWGTGELFF

size: .
V: TRBV29-1
D: TRBD2
J: TRBJ2-7
DNA: TGCAGCGTCAACGGGGGGTCAGAGCAGTACTTC
CDR3: CSVNGGSEQYF

size: .
V: TRBV12-3/TRBV12-4
D: .
J: TRBJ2-4
DNA: TGTGCCAGCAGTCCCGGGGGCAAAAACATTCAGTACTTC
CDR3: CASSPGGKNIQYF

size: .
V: TRBV27
D: TRBD1
J: TRBJ1-2
DNA: TGTGCCAGCAGCCGTGGGACAGGGCGAGGTGGAAACTATGGCTACACCTTC
CDR3: CASSRGTGRGGNYGYTF

size: .
V: TRBV6-5
D: .
J: TRBJ2-7
DNA: TGTGCCAGCAGTTACCGCGGACAGTACGAGCAGTACTTC
CDR3: CASSYRGQYEQYF

size: .
V: TRBV2
D: TRBD1
J: TRBJ2-5
DNA: TGTGCCAGCAGTGACAGGACAGGGGCAGGGGAGACCCAGTACTTC
CDR3: CASSDRTGAGETQYF

size: .
V: TRBV5-6
D: .
J: TRBJ2-1
DNA: TGTGCCAGCAGCCCGCAAGACAATGAGCAGTTCTTC
CDR3: CASSPQDNEQFF

size: .
V: TRBV27
D: .
J: TRBJ1-6
DNA: TGTGCCAGCAGTTCGTTCGTAGGGATTTATTCACCCCTCCACTTT
CDR3: CASSSFVGIYSPLHF

size: .
V: TRBV7-9
D: .
J: TRBJ2-3
DNA: TGTGCCAGCAGCCCTCGGACCACAGATACGCAGTATTTT
CDR3: CASSPRTTDTQYF

size: .
V: TRBV15
D: TRBD1
J: TRBJ2-7
DNA: TGTGCCACCAGTGCGGGACAGGCCAACGAGCAGTACTTC
CDR3: CATSAGQANEQYF

size: .
V: TRBV4-2
D: .
J: TRBJ2-7
DNA: TGTGCCAGCAGCCAAGGGTACCAGGGAAGGGAGGAGGGGCAGCATTACGAGCAGTACTTC
CDR3: CASSQGYQGREEGQHYEQYF

size: .
V: TRBV20-1
D: TRBD1
J: TRBJ1-2
DNA: TGCAGTGCTCTCCTGACAGGGAAGGGCTACACCTTC
CDR3: CSALLTGKGYTF

size: .
V: TRBV7-9
D: .
J: TRBJ1-5
DNA: TGTGCCAGCACCTCCGTCGAAAGCAATCAGCCCCAGCATTTT
CDR3: CASTSVESNQPQHF